The rows below give T cell receptor beta chains drawn from one sample of a study of T cell responses to AZD1222 COVID-19 vaccine. TCRdb's copy holds only in-frame clones and misses some; the assay was immunoSEQ multiplex PCR. The sample includes approximately 190,000 clones, approximately 94% of them seen just once. The input for sequencing was peripheral blood, taken 28 days after the second AZD1222 dose. The receptors stem from an adult who received the AZD1222 COVID-19 vaccine. Both conserved end residues are part of each CDR3. A D gene is named only where the DNA matches it firmly. Part of the rows lack a size; the others show once, few, many or a class for expanded clones.

TRBD1,TRBJ1-2,TRBV10-3,NA,CAINRGPYGYTF,TGTGCCATCAACAGGGGCCCCTATGGCTACACCTTC
NA,TRBJ1-2,TRBV1,NA,CTSSQDRLLEVDGYTF,TGCACCAGCAGCCAAGATCGCCTCCTGGAGGTGGATGGCTACACCTTC
NA,TRBJ2-2,TRBV28,NA,CASSNEGFSTGELFF,TGTGCCAGCAGTAACGAGGGGTTTAGCACCGGGGAGCTGTTTTTT
TRBD2,TRBJ2-1,TRBV2,NA,CASSASGGNNEQFF,TGTGCCAGCTCTGCTAGCGGGGGGAACAATGAGCAGTTCTTC
TRBD2,TRBJ2-3,TRBV6-1,NA,CASSERAGGPSTDTQYF,TGTGCCAGCAGTGAACGGGCGGGGGGCCCTAGCACAGATACGCAGTATTTT
NA,TRBJ2-7,TRBV5-1,NA,CASSLGETVTVQYF,TGCGCCAGCAGCTTGGGTGAGACGGTGACAGTGCAGTACTTC
NA,TRBJ2-7,TRBV7-9,once,CASSLISGDSYEQYF,TGTGCCAGCAGCTTAATTTCAGGGGACTCCTACGAGCAGTACTTC
TRBD1,TRBJ2-2,TRBV19,NA,CASSIGQGTGELFF,TGTGCCAGTAGTATAGGACAGGGAACCGGGGAGCTGTTTTTT
TRBD1,TRBJ2-7,TRBV19,NA,CASSEGDRGPYEQYF,TGTGCCAGTAGTGAGGGGGACAGGGGGCCTTACGAGCAGTACTTC
TRBD1,TRBJ1-3,TRBV11-2,NA,CASSFDRGENTIYF,TGTGCCAGCAGCTTCGACAGGGGCGAAAACACCATATATTTT
TRBD1,TRBJ2-7,TRBV6-5,NA,CAAPGQGYEQYF,TGTGCCGCACCGGGACAGGGATACGAGCAGTACTTC
NA,TRBJ2-6,TRBV11-2,NA,CASSLGHSLSGANVLTF,TGTGCCAGCAGCTTAGGACATTCGCTCTCTGGGGCCAACGTCCTGACTTTC
TRBD2,TRBJ2-5,TRBV6-2/TRBV6-3,NA,CASSYHPRLAGGEFLKTQYF,TGTGCCAGCAGTTACCACCCGCGGCTAGCGGGGGGCGAATTCCTGAAGACCCAGTACTTC
NA,TRBJ2-1,TRBV18,NA,CASSPPSGSSYNEQFF,TGTGCCAGCTCACCACCGTCGGGGAGCTCCTACAATGAGCAGTTCTTC
TRBD1,TRBJ2-7,TRBV6-5,NA,CASRRDRDYEQYF,TGTGCCAGCAGGAGAGACAGGGACTACGAGCAGTACTTC
TRBD1,TRBJ1-2,TRBV6-4,NA,CASRQGILPGGYTF,TGTGCCAGCAGACAGGGGATACTCCCCGGGGGCTACACCTTC
NA,TRBJ2-7,TRBV7-2,NA,CASSRSYEQYF,TGTGCCAGCAGCCGAAGTTACGAGCAGTACTTC
NA,TRBJ1-2,TRBV11-2,once,CASSLGGPYGYTF,TGTGCCAGCAGCTTAGGAGGCCCCTATGGCTACACCTTC
NA,TRBJ2-3,TRBV30,NA,CAWRLDLRDTQYF,TGTGCCTGGAGGCTGGACCTCCGAGATACGCAGTATTTT
NA,TRBJ2-3,TRBV7-6,NA,CASSLGRLSTDTQYF,TGTGCCAGCAGCTTGGGCAGGCTAAGCACAGATACGCAGTATTTT
NA,TRBJ1-1,TRBV6-1,NA,CASSEVGRVGTEAFF,TGTGCCAGCAGTGAAGTGGGCAGGGTGGGCACTGAAGCTTTCTTT
NA,TRBJ2-2,TRBV11-2,NA,CASSLERTGELFF,TGTGCCAGCAGCTTAGAAAGGACCGGGGAGCTGTTTTTT
TRBD1,TRBJ1-2,TRBV24-1,NA,CATSDSGGQFGYTF,TGTGCCACCAGTGATTCCGGGGGACAGTTTGGCTACACCTTC
TRBD1,TRBJ1-3,TRBV5-6,NA,CASSPRDSSGNTIYF,TGTGCCAGCAGCCCCCGGGACAGCTCTGGAAACACCATATATTTT
TRBD1,TRBJ2-7,TRBV4-2,NA,CASSGSTGTEQYF,TGTGCCAGCAGCGGATCGACAGGGACCGAGCAGTACTTC
NA,TRBJ1-4,TRBV5-1,NA,CASSLEGVRTNEKLFF,TGCGCCAGCAGCTTGGAAGGGGTTCGGACTAATGAAAAACTGTTTTTT
TRBD2,TRBJ2-7,TRBV28,NA,CASSPRTSAVYEQYF,TGTGCCAGCAGCCCCCGGACTAGCGCGGTCTACGAGCAGTACTTC
TRBD1,TRBJ1-2,TRBV29-1,NA,CSVPKQGDSSGYTF,TGCAGCGTTCCCAAACAGGGGGACTCCTCGGGCTACACCTTC
NA,TRBJ1-5,TRBV15,NA,CATSRDGAGRGQPQHF,TGTGCCACCAGCAGAGATGGGGCAGGGAGAGGTCAGCCCCAGCATTTT
TRBD1,TRBJ1-5,TRBV6-5,NA,CASSGQGSGQPQHF,TGTGCCAGCAGCGGACAGGGGTCAGGACAGCCCCAGCATTTT